The rows below give T cell receptor beta chains drawn from one sample of a study of identical twins. Each CDR3 protein gets one entry after TCRdb re-called the 5' RACE reads with MiXCR. The sample lists about 730,000 distinct CDR3 sequences, about 20% occurring once. The same data also contributed to another study, on T cells expressing NK-cell markers.

The specimen sequenced was PBMCs. These receptors all stem from a woman aged 18-29 years in good health. The CDR3 runs from the conserved cysteine through the conserved F or W. D genes are given only for firm matches. The size entry is marked missing in some rows and otherwise reads once, few, many or a size class.

cdr3_aa: CAISDRDRGASEQYF; cdr3_nt: TGTGCCATCAGTGATAGGGACAGGGGTGCTTCCGAGCAGTACTTC; clone_size: few; d_call: TRBD1; j_call: TRBJ2-7; v_call: TRBV10-3
cdr3_aa: CAISGTLNTGELFF; cdr3_nt: TGTGCCATCAGCGGGACACTTAACACCGGGGAGCTGTTTTTT; clone_size: .; d_call: .; j_call: TRBJ2-2; v_call: TRBV10-3
cdr3_aa: CASSYSYWGANEKLFF; cdr3_nt: TGTGCCAGCAGTTACTCGTATTGGGGGGCTAATGAAAAACTGTTTTTT; clone_size: .; d_call: .; j_call: TRBJ1-4; v_call: TRBV6-5
cdr3_aa: CSAPGTGSAHTEAFF; cdr3_nt: TGCAGTGCCCCCGGGACAGGGTCAGCTCACACTGAAGCTTTCTTT; clone_size: many; d_call: TRBD1; j_call: TRBJ1-1; v_call: TRBV20-1
cdr3_aa: CASSFQGTGNEKLFF; cdr3_nt: TGTGCCAGCAGTTTTCAAGGGACGGGAAATGAAAAACTGTTTTTT; clone_size: many; d_call: .; j_call: TRBJ1-4; v_call: TRBV7-2
cdr3_aa: CASSAALGNQPQHF; cdr3_nt: TGTGCCAGCAGTGCAGCTCTGGGCAATCAGCCCCAGCATTTT; clone_size: many; d_call: .; j_call: TRBJ1-5; v_call: TRBV12-3/TRBV12-4
cdr3_aa: CSAQARADSYNEQFF; cdr3_nt: TGCAGTGCCCAAGCCAGGGCTGACTCCTACAATGAGCAGTTCTTC; clone_size: .; d_call: .; j_call: TRBJ2-1; v_call: TRBV20-1
cdr3_aa: CASRLSGGNLFEQYF; cdr3_nt: TGTGCCAGCAGACTTAGCGGGGGGAATCTATTCGAGCAGTACTTC; clone_size: many; d_call: TRBD2; j_call: TRBJ2-7; v_call: TRBV11-1
cdr3_aa: CASSPSGRNTDTQYF; cdr3_nt: TGTGCCAGCAGCCCTAGCGGGAGAAACACAGATACGCAGTATTTT; clone_size: .; d_call: TRBD2; j_call: TRBJ2-3; v_call: TRBV12-3/TRBV12-4
cdr3_aa: CASSYRTFNEQFF; cdr3_nt: TGCGCCAGCAGCTACCGGACTTTCAATGAGCAGTTCTTC; clone_size: .; d_call: .; j_call: TRBJ2-1; v_call: TRBV5-1
cdr3_aa: CASSLEVGATPYNEQFF; cdr3_nt: TGTGCCAGCAGCTTAGAAGTTGGCGCCACCCCCTACAATGAGCAGTTCTTC; clone_size: .; d_call: .; j_call: TRBJ2-1; v_call: TRBV11-3
cdr3_aa: CASSLAVTGLDAFF; cdr3_nt: TGTGCCAGCAGCTTAGCAGTGACAGGTCTAGACGCTTTCTTT; clone_size: many; d_call: .; j_call: TRBJ1-1; v_call: TRBV7-2
cdr3_aa: CASSAPGSGQWNEQFF; cdr3_nt: TGTGCCAGCAGTGCTCCGGGTAGCGGACAGTGGAATGAGCAGTTCTTC; clone_size: few; d_call: .; j_call: TRBJ2-1; v_call: TRBV27
cdr3_aa: CASSPTGSYNSPLHF; cdr3_nt: TGTGCCAGCAGTCCGACAGGGTCCTATAATTCACCCCTCCACTTT; clone_size: .; d_call: TRBD1; j_call: TRBJ1-6; v_call: TRBV12-3/TRBV12-4
cdr3_aa: CASSFTGGTDTQYF; cdr3_nt: TGTGCCAGCAGCTTTACGGGGGGCACAGATACGCAGTATTTT; clone_size: few; d_call: .; j_call: TRBJ2-3; v_call: TRBV7-3
cdr3_aa: CASSLLSTGELFF; cdr3_nt: TGCGCCAGCAGCTTGTTGAGCACCGGGGAGCTGTTTTTT; clone_size: many; d_call: .; j_call: TRBJ2-2; v_call: TRBV12-3/TRBV12-4
cdr3_aa: CASSSHSGAGELFF; cdr3_nt: TGTGCCAGCAGCTCCCATTCTGGGGCCGGGGAGCTGTTTTTT; clone_size: few; d_call: .; j_call: TRBJ2-2; v_call: TRBV7-2
cdr3_aa: CSVEGRGADTGELFF; cdr3_nt: TGCAGCGTCGAAGGCCGGGGGGCTGACACCGGGGAGCTGTTTTTT; clone_size: many; d_call: .; j_call: TRBJ2-2; v_call: TRBV29-1
cdr3_aa: CASSVEGRVGSPLHF; cdr3_nt: TGTGCCAGCAGCGTCGAGGGAAGGGTCGGGTCACCCCTCCACTTT; clone_size: .; d_call: .; j_call: TRBJ1-6; v_call: TRBV9
cdr3_aa: CASSKTSGGGKNIQYF; cdr3_nt: TGTGCCAGCAGTAAGACTAGCGGGGGGGGCAAAAACATTCAGTACTTC; clone_size: .; d_call: TRBD2; j_call: TRBJ2-4; v_call: TRBV6-1
cdr3_aa: CAISATGPSNEKLFF; cdr3_nt: TGTGCCATCAGTGCTACCGGGCCCAGTAATGAAAAACTGTTTTTT; clone_size: .; d_call: .; j_call: TRBJ1-4; v_call: TRBV10-3
cdr3_aa: CASSDSGDAQYF; cdr3_nt: TGCGCCAGCAGCGATTCCGGTGATGCGCAGTATTTT; clone_size: few; d_call: .; j_call: TRBJ2-3; v_call: TRBV5-1
cdr3_aa: CASSYTNTEAFF; cdr3_nt: TGTGCCAGCAGTTATACAAACACTGAAGCTTTCTTT; clone_size: many; d_call: .; j_call: TRBJ1-1; v_call: TRBV6-6
cdr3_aa: CSAPEPGGTRYNEQFF; cdr3_nt: TGCAGTGCTCCGGAGCCCGGGGGGACACGATACAATGAGCAGTTCTTC; clone_size: .; d_call: .; j_call: TRBJ2-1; v_call: TRBV20-1
cdr3_aa: CASSPTTRNTEAFF; cdr3_nt: TGTGCCAGCAGCCCCACCACGCGGAACACTGAAGCTTTCTTT; clone_size: few; d_call: .; j_call: TRBJ1-1; v_call: TRBV7-9
cdr3_aa: CASSPRALVNEQFF; cdr3_nt: TGTGCCAGCAGCCCCAGGGCCCTCGTCAATGAGCAGTTCTTC; clone_size: few; d_call: .; j_call: TRBJ2-1; v_call: TRBV7-9
cdr3_aa: CASSLPGVRYEQYF; cdr3_nt: TGTGCCAGCAGTTTACCGGGAGTCCGATACGAGCAGTACTTC; clone_size: .; d_call: .; j_call: TRBJ2-7; v_call: TRBV12-3/TRBV12-4
cdr3_aa: CAISGRQDSYEQYF; cdr3_nt: TGTGCCATCAGTGGAAGGCAGGACTCCTACGAGCAGTACTTC; clone_size: .; d_call: .; j_call: TRBJ2-7; v_call: TRBV10-3
cdr3_aa: CSARPPPGGRRGVTDTQYF; cdr3_nt: TGCAGTGCTAGACCCCCACCTGGCGGGAGACGGGGGGTGACAGATACGCAGTATTTT; clone_size: few; d_call: TRBD2; j_call: TRBJ2-3; v_call: TRBV20-1
cdr3_aa: CASSGPLNIQYF; cdr3_nt: TGTGCCAGCAGCGGACCTCTGAACATTCAGTACTTC; clone_size: many; d_call: .; j_call: TRBJ2-4; v_call: TRBV6-2/TRBV6-3
cdr3_aa: CASSLGGGPRDEQFF; cdr3_nt: TGCGCCAGCAGCTTGGGAGGGGGGCCCCGGGATGAGCAGTTCTTC; clone_size: .; d_call: .; j_call: TRBJ2-1; v_call: TRBV5-1
cdr3_aa: CSAVGTSGSGRRDTQYF; cdr3_nt: TGCAGTGCTGTCGGCACCTCAGGGAGCGGGAGAAGGGATACGCAGTATTTT; clone_size: many; d_call: TRBD2; j_call: TRBJ2-3; v_call: TRBV20-1
cdr3_aa: CASSWTGRAYEQYF; cdr3_nt: TGTGCCAGCAGTTGGACAGGCAGAGCCTACGAGCAGTACTTC; clone_size: few; d_call: TRBD1; j_call: TRBJ2-7; v_call: TRBV27
cdr3_aa: CSAIRDGNEQFF; cdr3_nt: TGCAGTGCTATCCGGGACGGCAATGAGCAGTTCTTC; clone_size: few; d_call: .; j_call: TRBJ2-1; v_call: TRBV20-1
cdr3_aa: CASSLAYDGRLDEQYF; cdr3_nt: TGCGCCAGCAGCTTGGCCTATGACGGACGTCTAGACGAGCAGTACTTC; clone_size: few; d_call: .; j_call: TRBJ2-7; v_call: TRBV5-1
cdr3_aa: CASSSPTGARDTQYF; cdr3_nt: TGCGCCAGCAGTTCCCCGACAGGGGCGAGGGATACGCAGTATTTT; clone_size: .; d_call: TRBD1; j_call: TRBJ2-3; v_call: TRBV10-2
cdr3_aa: CASSLFGVSSYNEQFF; cdr3_nt: TGTGCCAGCAGTTTATTTGGCGTGAGCTCCTACAATGAGCAGTTCTTC; clone_size: few; d_call: .; j_call: TRBJ2-1; v_call: TRBV27
cdr3_aa: CASSETQDEQFF; cdr3_nt: TGTGCCAGCAGCGAAACACAGGATGAGCAGTTCTTC; clone_size: few; d_call: .; j_call: TRBJ2-1; v_call: TRBV5-6
cdr3_aa: CASKTLAGATGELFF; cdr3_nt: TGTGCCAGCAAAACTCTAGCGGGGGCCACCGGGGAGCTGTTTTTT; clone_size: .; d_call: TRBD2; j_call: TRBJ2-2; v_call: TRBV6-1
cdr3_aa: CASSLDRTTPNEQFF; cdr3_nt: TGTGCCAGCAGCTTAGACCGGACAACACCCAATGAGCAGTTCTTC; clone_size: few; d_call: .; j_call: TRBJ2-1; v_call: TRBV7-9
cdr3_aa: CASSLASDANEQFF; cdr3_nt: TGTGCCAGCAGTTTAGCATCGGACGCCAATGAGCAGTTCTTC; clone_size: .; d_call: .; j_call: TRBJ2-1; v_call: TRBV12-3/TRBV12-4
cdr3_aa: CSARVTTEQYF; cdr3_nt: TGCAGTGCTAGAGTAACGACCGAGCAGTACTTC; clone_size: few; d_call: .; j_call: TRBJ2-7; v_call: TRBV20-1
cdr3_aa: CASSQSPGSISYNEQFF; cdr3_nt: TGTGCCAGCAGCCAATCCCCGGGCTCCATCTCCTACAATGAGCAGTTCTTC; clone_size: .; d_call: .; j_call: TRBJ2-1; v_call: TRBV3-1
cdr3_aa: CSARRGAGDYNEQFF; cdr3_nt: TGCAGTGCCCGCCGAGGTGCGGGGGACTACAATGAGCAGTTCTTC; clone_size: .; d_call: TRBD2; j_call: TRBJ2-1; v_call: TRBV20-1
cdr3_aa: CASSQEGTAGSTDTQYF; cdr3_nt: TGCGCCAGCAGCCAAGAAGGAACAGCGGGAAGTACAGATACGCAGTATTTT; clone_size: .; d_call: TRBD2; j_call: TRBJ2-3; v_call: TRBV4-3
cdr3_aa: CASTGRLSGANVLTF; cdr3_nt: TGTGCCAGCACCGGACGCCTCTCTGGGGCCAACGTCCTGACTTTC; clone_size: many; d_call: .; j_call: TRBJ2-6; v_call: TRBV6-1
cdr3_aa: CSASDGVKTEAFF; cdr3_nt: TGCAGTGCTAGTGATGGAGTAAAGACTGAAGCTTTCTTT; clone_size: .; d_call: .; j_call: TRBJ1-1; v_call: TRBV20-1
cdr3_aa: CASSQARSGSYNEQFF; cdr3_nt: TGCGCCAGCAGCCAAGCTCGAAGCGGGTCGTACAATGAGCAGTTCTTC; clone_size: few; d_call: .; j_call: TRBJ2-1; v_call: TRBV4-3
cdr3_aa: CATMIVGSNEQFF; cdr3_nt: TGTGCCACCATGATCGTCGGGAGCAATGAGCAGTTCTTC; clone_size: few; d_call: .; j_call: TRBJ2-1; v_call: TRBV24-1
cdr3_aa: CASSFTPGTGSYEQYF; cdr3_nt: TGCGCCAGCAGCTTCACCCCCGGGACAGGGAGTTACGAGCAGTACTTC; clone_size: .; d_call: TRBD1; j_call: TRBJ2-7; v_call: TRBV5-1
cdr3_aa: CASSQFNAEAFF; cdr3_nt: TGTGCCAGCAGCCAATTTAATGCCGAAGCTTTCTTT; clone_size: few; d_call: .; j_call: TRBJ1-1; v_call: TRBV14
cdr3_aa: CASSYLQIYNEQFF; cdr3_nt: TGTGCCAGCAGTTACTTACAGATTTACAATGAGCAGTTCTTC; clone_size: few; d_call: .; j_call: TRBJ2-1; v_call: TRBV6-2/TRBV6-3
cdr3_aa: CASKTAGDLYEQYF; cdr3_nt: TGTGCCAGCAAGACAGCGGGAGACCTGTACGAGCAGTACTTC; clone_size: .; d_call: TRBD2; j_call: TRBJ2-7; v_call: TRBV2
cdr3_aa: CAISNYRIEQYF; cdr3_nt: TGTGCCATCAGCAATTACAGGATCGAGCAGTACTTC; clone_size: few; d_call: .; j_call: TRBJ2-7; v_call: TRBV10-3